Listed below are T cell receptor beta chains from one sample, sequenced in a study of blood T cell repertoires in COVID-19. Clones were sequenced by immunoSEQ multiplex PCR, and TCRdb holds only the in-frame ones, with some missing. The sample yields about 150,000 clones, roughly 89% seen once. Sequenced material: peripheral blood. The origin of the receptors is a woman between 45 and 65 years old with active or convalescent COVID-19. CDR3s leave out the opening cysteine and the closing phenylalanine or tryptophan.

v_call cdr3_aa
TRBV24-1 ATSRGTGGNYGYT
TRBV18 ASSDRTGKLSTEAF
TRBV7-8 ASSYPWGGTRDTEAF
TRBV3-1/TRBV3-2 ASDFGHTEAF
TRBV15 ATSTPGQGREQF
TRBV18 ASSPWTGESEQF
TRBV5-1 ASSLAQGTGELF
TRBV7-3 ASSLTRDTQY
TRBV6-5 ASSTEGLDTEAF
TRBV18 ASSLQTGSYNEQF
TRBV27 ASSSQGSTYEQY
TRBV2 ASSASGGTNTGELF
TRBV7-9 ASSSLTGNYGYT
TRBV3-1/TRBV3-2 ASSQPGNSYEQY
TRBV10-3 AISESGGTEAF
TRBV4-3 ASSQDAGETQY
TRBV4-2 ASSTNQLTSGQNIQY
TRBV6-5 ASSYSGGTEQY
TRBV2 ASRSGQPSNQPQH
TRBV5-6 ASSLALGTGNTEAF
TRBV19 ASRAEGQGAVRAF
TRBV11-2 ASSLALAGRTYTQY
TRBV11-2 ASSLIRSRLTDTQY
TRBV19 ASRGSQGNTYEQY
TRBV5-1 ASSLGRNYGYT
TRBV19 ASSILSGTANTGELF
TRBV11-3 ASSSGSAYEQY
TRBV3-1/TRBV3-2 ASSQLGGGAVEQF
TRBV6-1 ASSEYPSSREQF